This T cell receptor beta chain was found in a study of blood T cells in healthy people across ages (dated by TCRdb to about 2015). Study-level background: In model experiments, template switching captured about one uniquely barcoded TCR beta cDNA molecule for every two T cells. The donors were divided into four age groups: young (average approximately 16 years), middle-aged (under 40), aged (under 70) and long-lived (82). Donors of different ages were randomly distributed across sequencing lanes to avoid experimental bias. Age-related changes in TCR beta repertoire diversity were measured in the study by deep sequencing normalized with unique cDNA molecular identifiers. The study analyzed two additional independent replicas of 1 million unique cDNA reads from the same blood draw for two donors, one aged 18 to 30 and one aged 80 or older.

Library generation was performed with 5' RACE. The instrument was an Illumina HiSeq 2500. A second PCR of about 6 to 11 cycles was run with a J-beta primer mix and a sample-barcoded 5' primer. A unique molecular identifier was introduced onto each TCR beta cDNA molecule by a template-switch 5' adaptor carrying 12 random nucleotides. Each sample yielded at least 3 million CDR3-containing paired-end reads. First-strand cDNA synthesis was performed from all RNA using the Mint cDNA synthesis kit, with priming by a TRBC-specific oligonucleotide. All cDNA was treated with uracil-DNA glycosylase and then went through a first 18-cycle PCR with the universal primers M1SS and BC2_uni_R. Regarding the original processing steps: For normalization, 1 million high-quality reads were randomly selected from each sample, with every read carrying a distinct molecular identifier. Reads with shared molecular identifiers were discarded instead of being binned into consensus sequences. MiTCR, with a Q25 quality threshold and the strictest error-elimination algorithm, was used for CDR3 identification, clonotype clustering and error correction. A nonparametric unseen species model with Euler transformation was used to estimate a lower bound on total TCR beta diversity. In-frame beta chains were kept once TCRdb had trimmed the public reads at Q25 with fastp and called clones with MiXCR. Every CDR3 protein is listed once, alongside the most common genes and DNA of its rows. The V and J calls shown here were made by TCRdb, not taken from the authors' results. Here the sample has 1,500,000 or so distinct CDR3 sequences; 59% occur a single time. The ten largest clones represent 5.5% to 8% of the sample.

With regard to this clonotype: Its antigen is unknown. No qualities accompany the bases; no much larger clone lies one base away.

Points the paper makes about the study in general: As age increased, observed TCR beta diversity per million T cells dropped in a roughly linear way, and a significant reduction was already evident by age 40. The CMV infection status of donors was not known, potentially confounding age-related changes in expanded clonotypes. Compared with the aged group, the long-lived group had more naive CD4+ T cells, fewer expanded clones and increased TCR diversity, suggesting age selection. There was a strong correlation between observed TCR beta diversity and the percentage of naive T cells measured by flow cytometry. Estimates of total diversity from one million sequenced T cells were regarded as lower bounds and underestimates. Because profiling used bulk unsorted PBMCs, naive and antigen-experienced compartments could not be compared conclusively.

Donors were a few dozen systemically healthy Caucasian individuals from Russia aged roughly 6 to 95 years. Each donor gave 9 to 10 milliliters of peripheral blood, collected into EDTA-treated Vacutainer tubes. Ficoll-Paque density-gradient centrifugation was used to isolate PBMCs, with at least 7 million obtained per sample. Total RNA was extracted from PBMCs with Trizol reagent, with at least 5.5 micrograms obtained per sample. The percentages of naive CD45RAhigh/CD27high T cells were determined by flow cytometry on a PBMC aliquot from every donor. The sequence was collected from a man between 18 and 35 years old in good health. Input material: blood.

Read as DNA, the sequence is TGCGCCAGCAGCCAAGGGTCCGCGGACAGCTTCTATGGCTACACCTTC. Its protein reads: CASSQGSADSFYGYTF. Rearrangement joined TRBV4-1 to TRBJ1-2; perhaps TRBD1 is the D gene, with 6 bases matching. The CDR3 measures 16 amino acids from cysteine to phenylalanine. Solely the CDR3 DNA is kept, with 48 bases framed from the first base. Relative to germline, V is 1 base shorter and J is 4 bases shorter, with 16 bases between their ends. The germline V gene supplies CDR1 MGHRA and CDR2 YSYEKL.